The table lists the clone carrying this T cell receptor beta chain with a few counts. Antigen unknown. This sample is drawn from a study of T cell responses to AZD1222 COVID-19 vaccine. The study, taken as a whole, reports: Just a handful of AZD1222 recipients tested seropositive at baseline.

The CDR3 contains 12 residues. CDR1 is SGHDN and CDR2 is FVKESK in the germline V gene. V dropped 4 bases and J dropped 13; count of bases not matched to a gene: 6. Assay used: immunoSEQ multiplex PCR; TCRdb lists only in-frame clones, some missing. The repertoire holds roughly 130,000 clones, about 90% seen once, with approximately 2% in the top ten. Sequencing used peripheral blood, obtained on day 0 of AZD1222 vaccination. The sequence derives from an adult in good health. This chain joins TRBV14 and TRBJ1-4; 7 bases line up with TRBD1. CDR3 DNA: TGTGCCAGCAGCCCTCAGGGGGGATTACTGTTTTTT. Amino acids: CASSPQGGLLFF.